This T cell receptor (beta chain) stems from a study of blood T cell repertoires in COVID-19. Study as a whole: Both acute and convalescent COVID-19 samples were obtained from the United States, Italy and Spain. Sources were T cells, B-cell-depleted T cells, or PBMCs; the material itself was cDNA or gDNA.

Original processing notes: Estimation of nucleated cell counts was performed using reference gene primer amplification. Profiled with immunoSEQ multiplex PCR; TCRdb holds only in-frame clones, not every one. V and J calls and clone size follow that table, whereas D and trimming were derived from the DNA. The repertoire holds about 98,000 clones, with approximately 92% as singletons. V lost 3 bases and J 2 bases, leaving 8 bases between the germline ends. This CDR3 region has 13 residues. Germline V gene data show CDR1 as DFQATT and CDR2 as SNEGSKA (reference sequence). The sequenced material came from peripheral blood. This TCR derives from a man in his late teens or twenties with acute or convalescent COVID-19. This chain uses TRBV20-1 with TRBJ2-1; unclear D gene. CDR3 residues: CSASSPAYNEQFF. The CDR3 DNA sequence: TGCAGTGCTAGTTCTCCAGCCTACAATGAGCAGTTCTTC.